This TCR beta chain was identified in a study of blood T cell repertoires in COVID-19 (dated by TCRdb to 2018 to 2020). At the level of the whole study: Samples from collaborators originated in the United States, Italy and Spain and spanned both the acute and convalescent phases of COVID-19. A freely available public database, intended as a resource for researchers studying the immune response to SARS-CoV-2, is where the repertoires were released. Where available, HLA class I and class II types were obtained from metadata supplied by the sample provider rather than from assay-based typing. Deeply sampled blood TCRbeta repertoires from subjects exposed to, actively infected with, or recovered from COVID-19 were included in the dataset. The samples were drawn from the first 160 participants of the ongoing ImmuneRACE study and from over a thousand subjects provided by 6 global collaborators. The prospective study material was composed of cDNA or gDNA derived from T cells, B-cell-depleted T cells, or PBMCs. Nearly every sample came with metadata listing a de-identified subject ID, COVID-19 status, age in years and sex. Overall study results and their limits: How much clinical and demographic metadata was included differed by source and by participant, and the metadata was provided uncurated.

To note about this clone: There is no known antigen for this receptor. Per-nucleotide qualities are absent, and no much larger clonotype sits a single base away.

Each collaborating institution followed its own protocols to collect whole blood in K2EDTA tubes. For TCRbeta analysis, collaborator samples were shipped as frozen whole blood, as isolated PBMCs, or as DNA extracted from either sample type. V loses 4 bases at its end and J loses 6 bases; junction bases beyond the gene matches: 10. From the germline V gene, CDR1 is SGDLS and CDR2 is YYNGEE. The CDR3 runs 17 residues from the cysteine to the phenylalanine. The sequence is cut down to CDR3 DNA, 51 bases in frame from base 1. TCRbeta CDR3 regions were amplified from genomic DNA using the immunoSEQ Assay, a bias-controlled multiplex PCR. From the authors' description of their analysis: The number of nucleated cells in each sample was estimated from the amplification of reference gene primers within the assay. Sequence reads were collapsed and filtered to measure the absolute abundance of every unique TCRbeta CDR3 rearrangement. Productive Simpson clonality was computed per sample as the square root of Simpson's diversity index over productive rearrangements. The immuneACCESS repertoire file appears here via TCRdb, limited to in-frame rearrangements. These files lack a portion of the clones; in checked studies, under half of the deficit traces to unresolved V genes, and the cause of the others is not known. V, J and clone size are those of that table, while D and trimming were read from the DNA. The sample table shows 200,000 or so clones, and about 87% are seen once. 3% to 3.5% of the sample belongs to the ten largest clones.

The source is a man aged 55 to 69 with acute or convalescent COVID-19. Here the chain combines TRBV9 and TRBJ2-3; 14 central nucleotides agree with TRBD2. The material sequenced was peripheral blood. The bases are TGTGCCAGCAGCCCAGGGACTAGCGGGGGTTTCCGGGATACGCAGTATTTT. It encodes CASSPGTSGGFRDTQYF. The variable domain in full, with residues beyond the CDR3 obtained from the reference TRBV9 and TRBJ2-3 genes, is DSGVTQTPKHLITATGQRVTLRCSPRSGDLSVYWYQQSLDQGLQFLIQYYNGEERAKGNILERFSAQQFPDLHSELNLSSLELGDSALYFCASSPGTSGGFRDTQYFGPGTRLTVL.